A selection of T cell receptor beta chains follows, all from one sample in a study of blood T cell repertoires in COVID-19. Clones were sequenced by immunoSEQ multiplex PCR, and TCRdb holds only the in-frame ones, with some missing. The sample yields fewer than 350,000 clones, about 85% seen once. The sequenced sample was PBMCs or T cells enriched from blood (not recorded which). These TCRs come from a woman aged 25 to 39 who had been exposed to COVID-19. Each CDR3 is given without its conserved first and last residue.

AGEEGINTEAF	TRBV6-5	TRBJ1-1
ASSSTRGFGTGPLHEQY	TRBV11-2	TRBJ2-7
ASSLALLRGGEF	TRBV7-2	TRBJ2-1
ASSLQGTVNQPQH	TRBV7-9	TRBJ1-5
ASKYGGVKETQY	TRBV2	TRBJ2-5
ASSESVGATYEQY	TRBV10-2	TRBJ2-7
ASSDEAGNTIY	TRBV6-1	TRBJ1-3
ASSPRTGSNEKLF	TRBV18	TRBJ1-4
ASIYRELGGNTIY	TRBV6-5	TRBJ1-3
ASSFTRQGAETGELF	TRBV27	TRBJ2-2
SAAAGTTDTQY	TRBV29-1	TRBJ2-3
ASSLIIGGVDTQY	TRBV11-3	TRBJ2-3
ASIPDRGTYGYT	TRBV7-8	TRBJ1-2
ASSQSASKLLRDTEAF	TRBV5-4	TRBJ1-1
ASSPEGQWTYEQY	TRBV5-4	TRBJ2-7
ATHRQWNNEQF	TRBV12-3/TRBV12-4	TRBJ2-1
ASSSAGTGLEKLF	TRBV28	TRBJ1-4
ASNQGAGELF	TRBV2	TRBJ2-2
ASSPGRHRGETQY	TRBV28	TRBJ2-5
ASRTGRGNNQPQH	TRBV28	TRBJ1-5
ASSTPGGLTYEQY	TRBV19	TRBJ2-7
ASSLNPGSYNEQF	TRBV27	TRBJ2-1
ASRSQGGIYTEAF	TRBV19	TRBJ1-1
ASSLGSNYGYT	TRBV5-1	TRBJ1-2
ASSPNWAVFDRSY	TRBV11-3	TRBJ2-7